These T cell receptor beta chains were read from a single sample in a study of shared clonotypes between healthy human individuals. TCRdb keeps only in-frame clones here, not all; method: immunoSEQ multiplex PCR. The sample has roughly 320,000 clones, 87% seen once. The sequencing input was memory CD8+ T cells sorted from blood. The receptors shown here come from a man aged 18-30 years in good health. The CDR3 runs from the conserved cysteine through the conserved F or W. Each record gives: V gene, J gene, D gene, clone size, CDR3 DNA, CDR3 protein. D genes are given only for firm matches. A clone size is listed for some rows: how often the clone was seen (once, few, many), or a class if it is expanded.

v_gene: TRBV5-8
j_gene: TRBJ2-3
d_gene: NA
abundance: NA
CDR3nt: TGTGCCAGCAGCTTGGGAACAGGGCTGGATACGCAGTATTTT
CDR3aa: CASSLGTGLDTQYF

v_gene: TRBV5-4
j_gene: TRBJ1-2
d_gene: NA
abundance: NA
CDR3nt: TGTGCCAGCAGCTTGGGGGCCCACTATGGCTACACCTTC
CDR3aa: CASSLGAHYGYTF

v_gene: TRBV5-8
j_gene: TRBJ2-2
d_gene: NA
abundance: once
CDR3nt: TGTGCCAGCAGCTTACAAAACACCGGGGAGCTGTTTTTT
CDR3aa: CASSLQNTGELFF

v_gene: TRBV27
j_gene: TRBJ2-2
d_gene: NA
abundance: NA
CDR3nt: TGTGCCAGCAGTCAATACAGTTCTACCGGGGAGCTGTTTTTT
CDR3aa: CASSQYSSTGELFF

v_gene: TRBV5-1
j_gene: TRBJ2-7
d_gene: NA
abundance: NA
CDR3nt: TGCGCCAGCAGCTTCGGGGGCTCGACCTACGAGCAGTACTTC
CDR3aa: CASSFGGSTYEQYF

v_gene: TRBV18
j_gene: TRBJ2-7
d_gene: TRBD2
abundance: NA
CDR3nt: TGTGCCAGCTCACCAGGACTAGCGGGACACCCCTCCTACGAGCAGTACTTC
CDR3aa: CASSPGLAGHPSYEQYF

v_gene: TRBV9
j_gene: TRBJ2-7
d_gene: NA
abundance: NA
CDR3nt: TGTGCCAGCAGCGCGGGACAAAACGAGCAGTACTTC
CDR3aa: CASSAGQNEQYF

v_gene: TRBV10-3
j_gene: TRBJ1-2
d_gene: NA
abundance: NA
CDR3nt: TGTGCCATCAGTGATACAGGCTCTGGAGGGGATGCCTATGGCTACACCTTC
CDR3aa: CAISDTGSGGDAYGYTF

v_gene: TRBV7-9
j_gene: TRBJ2-1
d_gene: TRBD1
abundance: NA
CDR3nt: TGTGCCAGCACCGAACAGGGGCTAGTGGCCCATGAGCAGTTCTTC
CDR3aa: CASTEQGLVAHEQFF

v_gene: TRBV9
j_gene: TRBJ1-1
d_gene: NA
abundance: NA
CDR3nt: TGTGCCAGCAGCGTTTCGGGGGGCGGCATCGATGCTTTCTTT
CDR3aa: CASSVSGGGIDAFF

v_gene: TRBV5-1
j_gene: TRBJ2-7
d_gene: TRBD2
abundance: NA
CDR3nt: TGCGCCAGCAGCTCCCCGGGAGGGTTTAGCGAGCAGTACTTC
CDR3aa: CASSSPGGFSEQYF

v_gene: TRBV7-9
j_gene: TRBJ1-4
d_gene: NA
abundance: NA
CDR3nt: TGTGCCAGCAGCTTACGGGGGGATGAAAAACTGTTTTTT
CDR3aa: CASSLRGDEKLFF

v_gene: TRBV19
j_gene: TRBJ1-2
d_gene: NA
abundance: many
CDR3nt: TGTGCCAGTAGTATAGATCGAGAACTACCGTTCTATGGCTACACCTTC
CDR3aa: CASSIDRELPFYGYTF

v_gene: TRBV14
j_gene: TRBJ2-1
d_gene: NA
abundance: NA
CDR3nt: TGTGCCAGCAGCCAAGATACGAGACGGTGTTGTAGAAATGAGCAGTTCTTC
CDR3aa: CASSQDTRRCCRNEQFF

v_gene: TRBV30
j_gene: TRBJ1-1
d_gene: NA
abundance: NA
CDR3nt: TGTGCCTGGAGTGTATTGGCCGAAGCTTTCTTT
CDR3aa: CAWSVLAEAFF

v_gene: TRBV28
j_gene: TRBJ2-1
d_gene: TRBD2
abundance: NA
CDR3nt: TGTGCCAGCAGTTCACTAGCGGGGGCCCATAGGGATGAGCAGTTCTTC
CDR3aa: CASSSLAGAHRDEQFF

v_gene: TRBV6-1
j_gene: TRBJ1-5
d_gene: NA
abundance: NA
CDR3nt: TGTGCCAGCAGTGACAAGAATCAGCCCCAGCATTTT
CDR3aa: CASSDKNQPQHF

v_gene: TRBV27
j_gene: TRBJ1-2
d_gene: NA
abundance: once
CDR3nt: TGTGCCAGCAGTTTAAGAGGTTTTAAAAATGGCTACACCTTC
CDR3aa: CASSLRGFKNGYTF

v_gene: TRBV5-4
j_gene: TRBJ1-2
d_gene: NA
abundance: NA
CDR3nt: TGTGCCAGCAGCCCGGGGTGGGGCTACACCTTC
CDR3aa: CASSPGWGYTF

v_gene: TRBV11-2
j_gene: TRBJ2-7
d_gene: NA
abundance: NA
CDR3nt: TGTGCCAGCAGCCGGGGCGGCGAGCAGTACTTC
CDR3aa: CASSRGGEQYF

v_gene: TRBV27
j_gene: TRBJ2-1
d_gene: TRBD1
abundance: NA
CDR3nt: TGTGCCAGCAGTTTGGACAGGGGGTCCAATGAGCAGTTCTTC
CDR3aa: CASSLDRGSNEQFF

v_gene: TRBV7-9
j_gene: TRBJ1-1
d_gene: NA
abundance: NA
CDR3nt: TGTGCCAGCAGCTTATACGGGGGAGGCGGAGCTTTCTTT
CDR3aa: CASSLYGGGGAFF

v_gene: TRBV6-5
j_gene: TRBJ2-1
d_gene: TRBD2
abundance: NA
CDR3nt: TGTGCCAGCAGTTACTCGACTAGCGGGAGGAGTGAGCAGTTCTTC
CDR3aa: CASSYSTSGRSEQFF

v_gene: TRBV5-1
j_gene: TRBJ2-7
d_gene: NA
abundance: NA
CDR3nt: TGCGCCAGCAGCTTAAGGGGAGGTTACTACGAGCAGTACTTC
CDR3aa: CASSLRGGYYEQYF

v_gene: TRBV11-2
j_gene: TRBJ1-2
d_gene: NA
abundance: NA
CDR3nt: TGTGCCAGCAGCTTAGGAAGGGGGGGCTATGGCTACACCTTC
CDR3aa: CASSLGRGGYGYTF

v_gene: TRBV11-2
j_gene: TRBJ2-1
d_gene: TRBD1
abundance: NA
CDR3nt: TGTGCCAGCAGCTTCTCAGGGGGCACCTACAATGAGCAGTTCTTC
CDR3aa: CASSFSGGTYNEQFF

v_gene: TRBV9
j_gene: TRBJ1-4
d_gene: TRBD1
abundance: NA
CDR3nt: TGTGCCAGCAGGCCAGGGGGCGATGAAAAACTGTTTTTT
CDR3aa: CASRPGGDEKLFF

v_gene: TRBV6-1
j_gene: TRBJ2-7
d_gene: NA
abundance: NA
CDR3nt: TGTGCCAGCTGGGGTGGTGTGATCCACGAGCAGTACTTC
CDR3aa: CASWGGVIHEQYF

v_gene: TRBV10-3
j_gene: TRBJ2-1
d_gene: NA
abundance: NA
CDR3nt: TGTGCCATCAGTGACCCAACTCGTCCCTCCTACAATGAGCAGTTCTTC
CDR3aa: CAISDPTRPSYNEQFF

v_gene: TRBV9
j_gene: TRBJ2-7
d_gene: NA
abundance: NA
CDR3nt: TGTGCCAGCAGCCTGCGGACTGGCTACGAGCAGTACTTC
CDR3aa: CASSLRTGYEQYF

v_gene: TRBV19
j_gene: TRBJ2-5
d_gene: NA
abundance: NA
CDR3nt: TGTGCCAGTAGTATAGGGGGGGAAGAGACCCAGTACTTC
CDR3aa: CASSIGGEETQYF

v_gene: TRBV13
j_gene: TRBJ2-6
d_gene: NA
abundance: NA
CDR3nt: TGTGCCAGCAGCTCAGGGGCGGGTGGGGCCAACGTCCTGACTTTC
CDR3aa: CASSSGAGGANVLTF

v_gene: TRBV30
j_gene: TRBJ2-7
d_gene: NA
abundance: NA
CDR3nt: TGTGCCTGGAGTGTACGTAAGGTTCCCGGGGAGCAGTACTTC
CDR3aa: CAWSVRKVPGEQYF

v_gene: TRBV14
j_gene: TRBJ2-7
d_gene: NA
abundance: few
CDR3nt: TGTGCCAGCAGCCCTACAACCGGTGTCGAGCAGTACTTC
CDR3aa: CASSPTTGVEQYF

v_gene: TRBV7-9
j_gene: TRBJ2-3
d_gene: NA
abundance: NA
CDR3nt: TGTGCCAGCAGCTTAGCCGACCGGATCCCGCCGTATACGCAGTATTTT
CDR3aa: CASSLADRIPPYTQYF

v_gene: TRBV10-2
j_gene: TRBJ2-7
d_gene: NA
abundance: few
CDR3nt: TGCGCCAGCAGTGAGGCCTACGAGCAGTACTTC
CDR3aa: CASSEAYEQYF

v_gene: TRBV28
j_gene: TRBJ1-4
d_gene: NA
abundance: NA
CDR3nt: TGTGCCAGCACGCGGAGAGAGCGAGGTAATGAAAAACTGTTTTTT
CDR3aa: CASTRRERGNEKLFF

v_gene: TRBV6-5
j_gene: TRBJ1-1
d_gene: NA
abundance: NA
CDR3nt: TGTGCCAGCAGTCTTCAGTCAGGGGACACTGAAGCTTTCTTT
CDR3aa: CASSLQSGDTEAFF

v_gene: TRBV5-6
j_gene: TRBJ1-1
d_gene: NA
abundance: NA
CDR3nt: TGTGCCAGCAGCCCAGCGCAGGGGCTGGGCACTGAAGCTTTCTTT
CDR3aa: CASSPAQGLGTEAFF

v_gene: TRBV4-1
j_gene: TRBJ2-1
d_gene: NA
abundance: NA
CDR3nt: TGCGCCAGCAGCCCGTGGGAGGGGGCAGAGAATGAGCAGTTCTTC
CDR3aa: CASSPWEGAENEQFF

v_gene: TRBV11-2
j_gene: TRBJ1-1
d_gene: NA
abundance: once
CDR3nt: TGTGCCAGCAGCTCTCCCGGGACGGGGAACACTGAAGCTTTCTTT
CDR3aa: CASSSPGTGNTEAFF

v_gene: TRBV7-8
j_gene: TRBJ1-2
d_gene: NA
abundance: NA
CDR3nt: TGTGCCAGCAGCTCAATACAACAGGCTTATGGCTACACCTTC
CDR3aa: CASSSIQQAYGYTF